This T cell receptor beta chain derives from a study of T cells in women clearing cervical HPV infection. Looking at the study overall: Women with histologically confirmed HPV16-related CIN3 or worse, 2 with invasive cancer, served as cases.

Sequencing was performed with immunoSEQ multiplex PCR; in TCRdb, only in-frame clones are kept and a portion is missing. Its listing shows 9,000 to 15,000 clones. All participants had a single incident cervical HPV16 infection, and prevalent HPV16 infections were excluded. To note about this clone: The read is 3 residues too short to cover the CDR3 end, so that end is filled in from the germline J gene.

CDR3 length: 12 amino acids. V was clipped by 6 bases and J by 6 bases, with 11 bases between them. Germline CDR1 and CDR2: SNHLY and FYNNEI. The chain has TRBV2 and TRBJ1-1, with D maybe TRBD1 (6 bases). The origin of this receptor is a woman aged 18 to 75 with a cervical HPV16 infection that either progressed to CIN3+ or cleared (not recorded which). The sequenced material came from blood buffy coat. Incomplete CDR3 DNA: TGTGCCAGCAGACAGGGTATCGCTGAA. Residues: CASRQGIAE. The CDR3 as a whole reads CASRQGIAEAFF.